What follows is one T cell receptor beta chain and its context. Its antigen is undetermined. The sample belongs to a study of CD8+ T cells in alopecia areata. Findings of the study overall: Alphabeta T cells residing in normal skin are also sequenced in scalp samples. Compared with mice, patients displayed less clear TCR sharing, possibly for HLA-related reasons.

Collected material from alopecia areata patients comprised lesional scalp punch biopsies and peripheral blood. RNA was isolated and reverse transcribed to cDNA, the sequencing template. Generated by immunoSEQ multiplex PCR, the TCRdb table keeps only in-frame clones and is missing some. The sample lists 95,000 to 120,000 clones, 55% to 70% occurring once. From germline, CDR1 is SGDLS and CDR2 YYNGEE. V was clipped by 5 bases and J by 6 bases; unmatched bases: 10. The CDR3 has 15 amino acids. The chain carries TRBV9 and TRBJ2-7, with 11 positions matching TRBD1. The specimen sequenced was NKG2D-low CD8+ T cells sorted from blood. The source of this sequence is a human donor with alopecia areata. The CDR3 loop reads CASSDGTGGPLEQYF. As DNA, the CDR3 is TGTGCCAGCAGTGATGGGACAGGGGGTCCTCTCGAGCAGTACTTC. Full variable domain (missing parts from reference TRBV9 and TRBJ2-7): DSGVTQTPKHLITATGQRVTLRCSPRSGDLSVYWYQQSLDQGLQFLIQYYNGEERAKGNILERFSAQQFPDLHSELNLSSLELGDSALYFCASSDGTGGPLEQYFGPGTRLTVT.